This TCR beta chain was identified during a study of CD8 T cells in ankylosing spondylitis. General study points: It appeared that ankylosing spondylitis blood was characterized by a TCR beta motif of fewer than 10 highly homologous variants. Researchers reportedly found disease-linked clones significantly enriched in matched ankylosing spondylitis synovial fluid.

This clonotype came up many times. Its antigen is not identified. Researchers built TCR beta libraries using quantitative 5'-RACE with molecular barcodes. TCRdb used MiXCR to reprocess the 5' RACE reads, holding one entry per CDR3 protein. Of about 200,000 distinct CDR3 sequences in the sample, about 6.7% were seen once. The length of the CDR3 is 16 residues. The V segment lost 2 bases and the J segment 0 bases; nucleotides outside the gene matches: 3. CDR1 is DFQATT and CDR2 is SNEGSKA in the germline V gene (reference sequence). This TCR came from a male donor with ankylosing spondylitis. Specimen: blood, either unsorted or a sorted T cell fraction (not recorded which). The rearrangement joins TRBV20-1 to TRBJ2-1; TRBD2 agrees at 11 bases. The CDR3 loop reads CSARPTSGSSYNEQFF. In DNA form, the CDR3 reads TGCAGTGCTAGACCAACTAGCGGGAGCTCCTACAATGAGCAGTTCTTC.